This TCR beta chain was sequenced in a study of blood T cells in healthy people across ages. There are 10 residues in the CDR3. CDR1 and CDR2 from the germline V gene are MDHEN and SYDVKM. This clonotype came up many times. Primers used in a second PCR of about 6 to 11 cycles were a sample-barcoded 5' primer and a J-beta primer mix. TCRdb re-called the 5' RACE reads through MiXCR, storing one row per CDR3 protein. In the table there are hundreds of thousands of distinct CDR3 sequences, around 25% of which are singletons. The sample was also reused in another study, on T cells of mothers and their children. That source adds: There were no persistent microchimeric T cell clones detected.

The specimen was blood. This chain connects TRBV28 to TRBJ2-5; no firm D call. The J call may be faulty, since TRBJ2-7 better matches the DNA end. The receptor's source is a boy between 10 and 17 years old in good health. The chain's CDR3 is CASRSYEQYF. CDR3 DNA sequence: TGTGCCAGCAGATCCTACGAGCAGTACTTC.